Included here is one T cell receptor beta chain sequence, with context. What it binds is unknown. Expressed TCRB transcripts got sequenced, as all isolated RNA was reverse transcribed. This table comes from immunoSEQ multiplex PCR, and its TCRdb copy is limited to in-frame clones, with some not included. This repertoire shows hundreds of thousands of clones, 13% found once; its top ten account for 0.022%. The data were taken from a study of beta chain features in type 1 diabetes. Study observations and caveats: Type 1 diabetes patients showed a moderate but significant shortening of TCRB CDR3s in all four CD4+ subsets.

CDR1 and CDR2 (germline): SNHLY, FYNNEI. The CDR3 covers 14 residues. Between the trimmed V and J ends, which lost 3 bases and 5 bases, there was a span of 11 bases. The sample was naive CD4+ T cells from blood. The sequence derives from a man aged 18 to 35 with type 1 diabetes. The gene calls are TRBV2 and TRBJ2-1; D is ambiguous. The CDR3 region has the DNA TGTGCCAGCAGTGACCCCACAGCCAACAATGAGCAGTTCTTC. Encoded protein: CASSDPTANNEQFF.